This T cell receptor beta chain stems from a study of STAT5B mutations in CD4+ large granular lymphocyte leukemia. CDR1 SGHRS and CDR2 YFSETQ come from the germline V gene. V lost 7 bases and J lost 5, with 19 bases in between. The CDR3 is 15 amino acids. This table comes from immunoSEQ multiplex PCR, and its TCRdb copy is limited to in-frame clones, with some not included. This table has around 38,000 clones, nearly 90% appearing once. The sequencing input was CD4+ T cells from blood buffy coats. This TCR was recovered from a human donor in good health. The J gene is TRBJ2-1, the V gene TRBV5-1; D may be TRBD1 (5 bases). CDR3 residues: CASCLQVLGDNEQFF. The CDR3 DNA is TGCGCCAGCTGTCTTCAGGTCCTAGGGGACAATGAGCAGTTCTTC.